Shown below are 23 T cell receptor beta chains from a single sample sequenced in a study of blood T cell repertoires in COVID-19. Data came from immunoSEQ multiplex PCR; TCRdb stores just in-frame clones and leaves some out. The repertoire holds about 300,000 clones, with roughly 86% as singletons. Sequencing was carried out using peripheral blood. These receptors were collected from a man between 18 and 35 years old with active or convalescent COVID-19.

This clone was recorded once. The rearrangement links TRBV25-1 to TRBJ1-6; a possible D gene is TRBD1 (5 bases). Trimming pared 1 base from V and 4 bases from J, leaving 8 bases between. Germline lookup yields CDR1 MGHDK and CDR2 SYGVNS. The CDR3 is 15 residues long. The CDR3 loop is CASSESGIYNSPLHF. Written as DNA, the CDR3 is TGTGCCAGCAGTGAATCAGGGATATATAATTCACCCCTCCACTTT.

V usage is TRBV2 and J usage is TRBJ1-3, with D maybe TRBD1 (5 bases). V was clipped by 6 bases and J by 0 bases, with 12 bases between them. Germline V lookup: CDR1 SNHLY, CDR2 FYNNEI. The CDR3 totals 15 residues. The CDR3 coding sequence is TGTGCCAGCAGACGGCAGGGTTTCTCTGGAAACACCATATATTTT. It is translated as CASRRQGFSGNTIYF. Full variable domain (rest looked up from reference TRBV2 and TRBJ1-3): EPEVTQTPSHQVTQMGQEVILRCVPISNHLYFYWYRQILGQKVEFLVSFYNNEISEKSEIFDDQFSVERPDGSNFTLKIRSTKLEDSAMYFCASRRQGFSGNTIYFGEGSWLTVV.

This clone was detected only once. V usage is TRBV11-2 and J usage is TRBJ1-3; no reliable D call. Germline CDR1 reads SGHAT; CDR2 reads FQNNGV. This CDR3 is built from 14 residues. V shed 3 bases and J shed 1 base, with 7 bases lying between them. The CDR3 loop is CASSFSRSGNTIYF. The CDR3 DNA sequence: TGTGCCAGCAGCTTTTCTAGATCTGGAAACACCATATATTTT. Supplemented by reference TRBV11-2 and TRBJ1-3, the full variable domain reads EAGVAQSPRYKIIEKRQSVAFWCNPISGHATLYWYQQILGQGPKLLIQFQNNGVVDDSQLPKDRFSAERLKGVDSTLKIQPAKLEDSAVYLCASSFSRSGNTIYFGEGSWLTVV.

V gene TRBV13 combines with J gene TRBJ2-1; 8 bases line up with TRBD1. CDR3 length equals 17 residues. Trimming cost V 5 bases and J 5 bases; bases outside gene matches: 14. Germline CDR1 and CDR2: PRHDT and FYEKMQ (reference sequence). Written as DNA, the CDR3 is TGTGCCAGCAGCAACGCCGGCGCAGGGGGCATACACAATGAGCAGTTCTTC. Its protein product is CASSNAGAGGIHNEQFF.

V is TRBV6-5 and J is TRBJ1-3; the D is unclear. The CDR3 contains 13 residues. The V gene lost 6 bases and the J gene lost 6 bases, with 12 bases spanning the gap. From germline, CDR1 is MNHEY and CDR2 SVGAGI. The CDR3 DNA reads TGTGCCAGCAGATCCCTACCTTTAAACACCATATATTTT. Translated, it gives CASRSLPLNTIYF.

This clone was recorded only once. The V gene is TRBV29-1, the J gene TRBJ1-1; a possible D gene is TRBD1 (6 bases). CDR3 length equals 14 residues. CDR1 is SQVTM and CDR2 is ANQGSEA in the germline V gene. V was clipped by 1 base and J by 3 bases, with 12 bases between them. The CDR3 DNA is TGCAGCGTTGAAGGGGGCACAGGGTACACTGAAGCTTTCTTT. It yields the protein CSVEGGTGYTEAFF.

The chain carries TRBV11-2 and TRBJ1-1; D ambiguous. Trimming shortened V by 5 bases and J by 0 bases, and 7 bases separated the two germline ends. The CDR3 has 13 amino acids. Germline V gives CDR1 SGHAT, CDR2 FQNNGV. The CDR3, as DNA: TGTGCCAGCAGCCCTACAGTGAACACTGAAGCTTTCTTT. Its translation: CASSPTVNTEAFF.

The chain joins TRBV11-2 to TRBJ1-1; D gene ambiguous. The CDR3 spans 14 residues. Germline values: CDR1 SGHAT, CDR2 FQNNGV. V was cut by 3 bases and J by 3 bases, with 11 bases left in between. This chain's CDR3 is CASSFNSPYTEAFF. The CDR3 DNA reads TGTGCCAGCAGCTTCAACAGTCCCTACACTGAAGCTTTCTTT.

The chain joins TRBV6-1 to TRBJ1-6; maybe TRBD1 (6 bases). This CDR3 region has 15 residues. CDR1 MNHNS and CDR2 SASEGT come from the germline V gene. V lost 1 base, J lost 7 bases, and 11 bases lay in between. CDR3 sequence reads: CASSEEGQRNSPLHF. As DNA, the CDR3 is TGTGCCAGCAGTGAAGAGGGACAAAGGAATTCACCCCTCCACTTT.

This sequence joins TRBV4-3 and TRBJ2-3, with 7 bases aligning to TRBD1. J was trimmed by 6 bases and V by 3 bases; bases with no gene match: 6. This CDR3 has 14 amino acids. Germline V CDR1 and CDR2: LGHNA, YSLEER. As DNA, the CDR3 is TGCGCCAGCAGCCATGAAGACAGGGCCGATACGCAGTATTTT. Amino acid sequence: CASSHEDRADTQYF.

The rearrangement links TRBV19 to TRBJ2-3, with 7 bases fitting TRBD2. The germline CDR1 and CDR2 sequences are LNHDA and SQIVND (reference sequence). With 5 bases clipped from V and 6 bases from J, the junction kept 2 bases outside the gene matches. This CDR3 comprises 12 residues. The CDR3 nucleotides are TGTGCCAGTAGTCCCGGGAGGGATACGCAGTATTTT. Translating it yields CASSPGRDTQYF. The full variable domain, its missing parts supplied by reference TRBV19 and TRBJ2-3, is DGGITQSPKYLFRKEGQNVTLSCEQNLNHDAMYWYRQDPGQGLRLIYYSQIVNDFQKGDIAEGYSVSREKKESFPLTVTSAQKNPTAFYLCASSPGRDTQYFGPGTRLTVL.

J is TRBJ2-7 and V is TRBV5-5; 7 bases are a match to TRBD1. The CDR3 has 14 residues. The ends lost 7 bases at V and 3 bases at J; junction bases unmatched: 10. Germline CDR1 reads SGHKS; CDR2 reads YYEKEE (reference sequence). The CDR3 sequence: CASVGPGTVYEQYF. DNA of the CDR3: TGTGCCAGCGTAGGCCCCGGGACAGTCTACGAGCAGTACTTC.

This chain connects TRBV10-3 to TRBJ2-5, with 7 nucleotides matching TRBD1. Trimming cost V 7 bases and J 5 bases; bases outside gene matches: 7. CDR1 is ENHRY, CDR2 SYGVKD, per germline. There are 13 residues in the CDR3. In nucleotides, the CDR3 is TGTGCCATCATGGGACAGCCATACGAGACCCAGTACTTC. Residues: CAIMGQPYETQYF.

The chain recombines TRBV27 with TRBJ1-2; 7 bases line up with TRBD1. The CDR3 has 16 residues. CDR1 MNHEY and CDR2 SMNVEV come from the germline V gene (reference sequence). The V and J ends lost 2 bases and 7 bases, in that order; junction bases with no gene match: 13. This CDR3 is CASSLRGGAVLSGYTF. CDR3 nucleotide sequence: TGTGCCAGCAGTTTACGAGGGGGCGCAGTTCTCTCTGGCTACACCTTC.

The chain combines TRBV5-1 with TRBJ1-1, with unresolved D. CDR1 and CDR2 from the germline V gene are SGHRS and YFSETQ. With 4 bases removed from V and 3 bases from J, the gap between germline ends came to 13 bases. This CDR3 has 14 amino acids. The CDR3, as DNA: TGCGCCAGCAGCGGTAGACAAACGGACACTGAAGCTTTCTTT. It codes for CASSGRQTDTEAFF.

The chain joins TRBV5-1 to TRBJ2-5; possibly TRBD2 for D (5 bases). The V end was cut by 0 bases, the J end by 5 bases, with 8 bases between. The CDR3 sequence is 13 residues long. The germline CDR1 and CDR2 sequences are SGHRS and YFSETQ. The CDR3 sequence: CASSLGGPETQYF. The CDR3 coding sequence is TGCGCCAGCAGCTTGGGAGGGCCCGAGACCCAGTACTTC. Drawing the rest from reference TRBV5-1 and TRBJ2-5, the complete variable domain is KAGVTQTPRYLIKTRGQQVTLSCSPISGHRSVSWYQQTPGQGLQFLFEYFSETQRNKGNFPGRFSGRQFSNSRSEMNVSTLELGDSALYLCASSLGGPETQYFGPGTRLLVL.

The sample holds one count of this clone. V gene TRBV6-5 combines with J gene TRBJ2-7; D possibly corresponds to TRBD1 (6 bases). The CDR3 is 12 residues long. V was clipped by 6 bases and J by 5 bases, with 11 bases between them. CDR1 and CDR2 (germline): MNHEY, SVGAGI. The CDR3 is CASSRDMNEQYF. The CDR3, as DNA: TGTGCCAGCAGCCGGGACATGAACGAGCAGTACTTC.

The rearrangement links TRBV27 to TRBJ2-7; D gene ambiguous. CDR3 length: 15 amino acids. The germline V and J ends were trimmed by 3 bases and 2 bases, with 14 bases remaining between them. Germline CDR1 and CDR2: MNHEY and SMNVEV (reference sequence). DNA for the CDR3: TGTGCCAGCAGTTTCCCCCCGGGTTCGGCCTACGAGCAGTACTTC. This sequence encodes CASSFPPGSAYEQYF.

CDR3 region: CASSFAGNTEAFF. The CDR3 DNA reads TGTGCCAGCAGTTTTGCGGGGAACACTGAAGCTTTCTTT. The chain carries TRBV27 and TRBJ1-1; unclear D gene. Germline V gene lookup returns CDR1 MNHEY and CDR2 SMNVEV (reference sequence). V was shortened by 3 bases and J by 1 base, with 6 bases between the two germline ends. The CDR3 loop spans 13 amino acids.

The chain couples TRBV5-1 to TRBJ1-4; the match to TRBD1 covers 8 bases. The CDR3 extends over 16 amino acids. After removal of 0 bases from V and 4 bases from J, the junction contained 5 bases not matched to a gene. Germline V CDR1 and CDR2: SGHRS, YFSETQ. Here the CDR3 DNA reads TGCGCCAGCAGCTTGGCAGGGGGCGCCGTTAATGAAAAACTGTTTTTT. Translated: CASSLAGGAVNEKLFF.

The chain employs TRBV2 and TRBJ1-2; the match to TRBD1 covers 10 bases. The germline gives CDR1 SNHLY, CDR2 FYNNEI. There are 15 residues in the CDR3. V shed 5 bases, J shed 6 bases, and the junction held 9 bases outside the gene matches. In nucleotides, the CDR3 is TGTGCCAGCAGTTCCGGGACAGGGGCGGTGGATGGCTACACCTTC. This translates into CASSSGTGAVDGYTF.

This chain connects TRBV5-6 to TRBJ1-1, with D maybe TRBD1 (5 bases). V gave up 4 bases and J gave up 0 bases, with 16 bases separating them. Per germline, CDR1 SGHDT and CDR2 YYEEEE. The CDR3 covers 16 residues. Written as DNA, the CDR3 is TGTGCCAGCAGCACTCAACCAGACAGCATGAACACTGAAGCTTTCTTT. Its protein product is CASSTQPDSMNTEAFF.

Turning to this clone: This may be a read error, as it is one base from a much larger clone. The gene calls are TRBV2 and TRBJ2-5, with 11 bases identical to TRBD1. The CDR3 is 15 amino acids. Per germline, CDR1 SNHLY and CDR2 FYNNEI. Unmatched junction bases numbered 4, after V lost 6 bases and J lost 1 base. The CDR3 sequence is CASRAGTGGQETQYF. Here the CDR3 DNA reads TGTGCCAGCAGGGCCGGGACAGGGGGCCAAGAGACCCAGTACTTC.